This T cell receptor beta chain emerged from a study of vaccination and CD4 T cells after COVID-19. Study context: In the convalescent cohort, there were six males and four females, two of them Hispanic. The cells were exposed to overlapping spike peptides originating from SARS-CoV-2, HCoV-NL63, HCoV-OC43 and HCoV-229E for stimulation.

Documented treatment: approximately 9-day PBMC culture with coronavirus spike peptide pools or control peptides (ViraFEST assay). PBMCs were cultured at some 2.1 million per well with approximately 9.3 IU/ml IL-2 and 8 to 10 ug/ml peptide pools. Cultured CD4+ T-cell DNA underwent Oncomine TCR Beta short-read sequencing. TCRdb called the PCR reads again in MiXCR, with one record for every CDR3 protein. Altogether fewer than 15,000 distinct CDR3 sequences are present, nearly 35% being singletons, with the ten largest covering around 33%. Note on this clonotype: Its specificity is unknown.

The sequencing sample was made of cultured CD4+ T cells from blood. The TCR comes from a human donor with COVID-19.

CDR3 amino acids: CASCRRGGDSNQPQHF. The CDR3 DNA is TGTGCCAGCTGTCGGCGGGGGGGCGATAGCAATCAGCCCCAGCATTTT. This rearrangement joins TRBV12-3 or TRBV12-4 to TRBJ1-5; maybe TRBD1 (6 bases). This CDR3 comprises 16 residues. With 8 bases removed from V and 0 bases from J, the gap between germline ends came to 17 bases.